The entry that follows covers one TCR beta chain sequence. Its antigen remains unidentified. Researchers used 5'RACE with constant-segment primers to make TCR alpha and TCR beta cDNA libraries that carry sample barcodes and UMIs. MiXCR, run by TCRdb on the 5' RACE reads, gives a single entry per CDR3 protein. The sample consists of about 350,000 distinct CDR3 sequences, approximately 15% of them appearing once. This sample was included in a study of T-cell memory formation after mild COVID-19. About the study: Clustering of TCRs was largely donor specific. Notes on the study in general: Memory from before infection featured some responding clones, which suggests cross-reactive memory joined.

This CDR3 contains 16 residues. Germline values: CDR1 SGHAT, CDR2 FQNNGV. Trimming took 8 bases from V and 4 from J, leaving 22 bases between them. This clonotype originated in a young man who had mild COVID-19 (a few samples of this study predate the infection). Cell type and time point are not known. The chain has TRBV11-2 and TRBJ2-3; D might be TRBD1 (6 bases). Sequencing was carried out using PBMCs or a T cell subset sorted from them (not recorded which). CDR3 in DNA: TGTGCCAGCGGACCTAGGCAGGGGCGGCAGGCAGATACGCAGTATTTT. It codes for CASGPRQGRQADTQYF.